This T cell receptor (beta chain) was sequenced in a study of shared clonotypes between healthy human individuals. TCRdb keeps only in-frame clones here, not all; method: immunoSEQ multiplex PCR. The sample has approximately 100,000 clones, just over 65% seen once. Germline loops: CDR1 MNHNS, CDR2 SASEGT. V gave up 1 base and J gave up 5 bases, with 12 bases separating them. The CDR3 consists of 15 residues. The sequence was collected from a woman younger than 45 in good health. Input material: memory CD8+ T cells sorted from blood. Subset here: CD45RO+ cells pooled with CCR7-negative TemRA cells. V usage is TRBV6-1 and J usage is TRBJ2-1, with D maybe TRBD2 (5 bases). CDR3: CASSEDAGGHNEQFF. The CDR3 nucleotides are TGTGCCAGCAGTGAAGACGCTGGAGGCCACAATGAGCAGTTCTTC.